These 8 T cell receptor beta chains were all obtained from the same sample, sequenced in a study of shared clonotypes between healthy human individuals. Only CD45RO-negative cells positively selected for CCR7 counted as naive CD8 cells, so terminally differentiated effector memory CD45RA+ cells were excluded. The repertoire was sequenced with immunoSEQ multiplex PCR; TCRdb's copy has only in-frame clones and lacks some. The sample has some 600,000 clones, about 96% seen once; the top ten hold more than 0.085%. The material sequenced was naive CD8+ T cells sorted from blood. All receptors derive from a woman in her 30s in good health.

V gene TRBV2 combines with J gene TRBJ1-1; possibly TRBD1 for D (6 bases). V was shortened by 6 bases and J by 1 base, with 27 bases between the two germline ends. The CDR3 has 19 residues. The germline CDR1 and CDR2 sequences are SNHLY and FYNNEI. The CDR3 coding sequence is TGTGCCAGCAGCGTAGCGGAGGGAGGGGGGACGGAAGAGAACACTGAAGCTTTCTTT. It yields the protein CASSVAEGGGTEENTEAFF.

The V gene is TRBV7-9, the J gene TRBJ2-2, with TRBD2 matching 8 bases. The CDR3 totals 17 residues. Germline V lookup: CDR1 SEHNR, CDR2 FQNEAQ (reference sequence). Trimming at V came to 8 bases and at J to 0 bases, leaving 11 bases not matched to a gene. DNA for the CDR3: TGTGCCAGCGTCTCTCCGGGACTAGTAACGAACACCGGGGAGCTGTTTTTT. Its protein product is CASVSPGLVTNTGELFF.

The rearrangement uses TRBV28 and TRBJ2-1; 12 bases line up with TRBD2. This CDR3 is built from 15 residues. J was trimmed by 8 bases and V by 5 bases; bases with no gene match: 7. Germline V gene data show CDR1 as MDHEN and CDR2 as SYDVKM. CDR3 amino acids: CASSLGLAGAHEQFF. The DNA of the CDR3 is TGTGCCAGCAGTCTGGGACTAGCGGGTGCACATGAGCAGTTCTTC.

This rearrangement joins TRBV7-9 to TRBJ2-5; D perhaps matches TRBD2 (5 bases). The assigned J gene may be wrong: the sequence end matches TRBJ2-7 better. From germline, CDR1 is SEHNR and CDR2 FQNEAQ (reference sequence). The CDR3 loop spans 13 amino acids. CDR3 residues: CAGVSGRTHEQYF. CDR3 coding DNA: TGTGCCGGGGTTAGTGGGAGAACCCACGAGCAGTACTTC.

The genes are TRBV2 and TRBJ2-4, with 7 bases identical to TRBD1. J was trimmed by 2 bases and V by 8 bases; bases with no gene match: 3. Germline values: CDR1 SNHLY, CDR2 FYNNEI. This CDR3 region has 13 residues. This CDR3 reads CASLQGTKNIQYF. DNA for the CDR3: TGTGCCAGCCTACAGGGGACCAAAAACATTCAGTACTTC.

This chain connects TRBV27 to TRBJ2-7; D may be TRBD1 (6 bases). This CDR3 contains 13 residues. From germline, CDR1 is MNHEY and CDR2 SMNVEV (reference sequence). V was trimmed by 3 bases and J by 3 bases, leaving 9 bases between them. The CDR3 reads CASSFLQGYEQYF. The CDR3 coding sequence is TGTGCCAGCAGTTTCTTACAGGGCTACGAGCAGTACTTC.

The chain combines TRBV29-1 with TRBJ1-2; D ambiguous. Trimming pared 4 bases from V and 2 bases from J, leaving 14 bases between. The CDR3 extends over 14 amino acids. Germline CDR1 is SQVTM and CDR2 is ANQGSEA. This CDR3 reads CSVASRTENYGYTF. The CDR3 coding sequence is TGCAGCGTTGCCTCTAGGACGGAAAACTATGGCTACACCTTC.

The V and J genes are TRBV11-2 and TRBJ2-7; TRBD1 agrees at 9 bases. Germline V gene data show CDR1 as SGHAT and CDR2 as FQNNGV. J gave up 1 base and V 3 bases, and 13 bases lay outside the gene matches. This CDR3 spans 18 amino acids. DNA for the CDR3: TGTGCCAGCAGCTTCCCCTGGGGGACAGGGAGGATTTCCTACGAGCAGTACTTC. Protein sequence: CASSFPWGTGRISYEQYF.